This TCR beta chain originates from a study of PD-L1 blockade in urothelial cancer. Overall study results and limits: More expansion of tumor-associated blood clones, seen at 3 weeks, marked durable-benefit patients. TCR clonality was measured in pretreatment peripheral blood. Clonality below the median predicted better survival.

Using immunoSEQ multiplex PCR, the repertoire was profiled, and TCRdb retains in-frame clones only, with some absent. The data show more than 40,000 clones, 82% seen once. Turning to this clone: Its antigen is currently unknown.

As for time point: pretreatment peripheral blood. CDR3 length: 13 residues. Trimming shortened V by 5 bases and J by 2 bases, and 10 bases separated the two germline ends. Germline V lookup: CDR1 SEHNR, CDR2 FQNEAQ (reference sequence). Sequenced material: PBMCs, taken around atezolizumab (anti-PD-L1) treatment. The sequence came from a man in his fifties with urothelial cancer. V gene TRBV7-9 combines with J gene TRBJ2-7; possibly TRBD2 for D (6 bases). In nucleotides, the CDR3 is TGTGCCAGCAGCGGAGGGCCTACCTACGAGCAGTACTTC. This gives the protein CASSGGPTYEQYF.